This T cell receptor (beta chain) was documented in a study of Ad26.COV2.S vaccination and SARS-CoV-2 variants. Germline assignment: CDR1 SNHLY and CDR2 FYNNEI. The V gene end was trimmed by 4 bases and the J gene end by 3 bases; junction bases not matched to a gene: 7. The CDR3 spans 15 residues. Treatment described: 19 received Ad26.COV2.S at low or high dose, single or two shots; about 5 received placebo; per-sample allocation not given. Sampling was done on day 63 after the first vaccine or placebo injection. Some clones are missing from TCRdb's copy, which holds only in-frame ones; the method was immunoSEQ multiplex PCR. The sample lists 300,000 to 500,000 clones, 80% to 90% seen once, with under 3.5% in the top ten.

This chain uses TRBV2 with TRBJ1-1, with 8 bases identical to TRBD1. Sequences were derived from peripheral blood, sampled in a trial of Ad26.COV2.S vaccine versus placebo. This clonotype was obtained from a person between 18 and 65 years old who received the Ad26.COV2.S COVID-19 vaccine or a placebo. Here the CDR3 DNA reads TGTGCCAGCAGTGGTTGGGACAGGCGTGACACTGAAGCTTTCTTT. Its translation: CASSGWDRRDTEAFF.